Following are 15 T cell receptor beta chains from one sample sequenced in a study of cytomegalovirus exposure and HLA in healthy donors. The PCR ran on 60 Vbeta and 13 Jbeta primers. The table came from immunoSEQ multiplex PCR; TCRdb's copy has only in-frame clones and leaves some out. The table shows approximately 180,000 clones, with just over 75% occurring only once. The sequenced sample was PBMCs. All receptors come from a young woman in good health and CMV-seropositive.

In its sample, this clone was seen a few times. V and J are TRBV5-1 and TRBJ2-1, with 9 bases matching TRBD2. This CDR3 contains 14 residues. Unmatched junction bases numbered 5, after V lost 3 bases and J lost 7 bases. Per the germline V gene, CDR1 is SGHRS and CDR2 is YFSETQ. CDR3 loop: CASSYSGSGNEQFF. The CDR3 DNA follows: TGCGCCAGCAGCTATAGCGGGAGTGGTAATGAGCAGTTCTTC.

The rearrangement links TRBV5-1 to TRBJ2-1, with 14 bases matching TRBD2. V dropped 4 bases and J dropped 0; count of bases not matched to a gene: 12. The germline CDR1 and CDR2 sequences are SGHRS and YFSETQ. This CDR3 region has 20 residues. CDR3 DNA: TGCGCCAGCAGCCGCACAGGGACTAGCGGGAGTGTTAGCTCCTACAATGAGCAGTTCTTC. It is translated as CASSRTGTSGSVSSYNEQFF. The full variable domain, in which reference TRBV5-1 and TRBJ2-1 provide the parts outside the CDR3, is KAGVTQTPRYLIKTRGQQVTLSCSPISGHRSVSWYQQTPGQGLQFLFEYFSETQRNKGNFPGRFSGRQFSNSRSEMNVSTLELGDSALYLCASSRTGTSGSVSSYNEQFFGPGTRLTVL.

This sequence joins TRBV6-6 and TRBJ1-3; tentatively, D is TRBD1 (5 bases). Germline assignment: CDR1 MNHNY and CDR2 SVGAGI (reference sequence). This CDR3 contains 14 residues. V lost 6 bases to trimming and J lost 9 bases, with 18 bases between them. CDR3 sequence: CASSQSGGGTTIYF. DNA for the CDR3: TGTGCCAGCAGCCAATCCGGGGGGGGGACCACCATATATTTT.

Only a few counts were recorded for this clone. The chain recombines TRBV6-1 with TRBJ2-7; 10 bases are a match to TRBD2. This CDR3 is 15 amino acids long. From germline, CDR1 is MNHNS and CDR2 SASEGT. V lost 4 bases, J lost 6 bases, and 9 bases stayed unmatched. The CDR3 coding sequence is TGTGCCAGCAGTGGCCTAGCGGGAGCGTTCTCCGAGCAGTACTTC. This gives the protein CASSGLAGAFSEQYF.

This sequence joins TRBV5-4 and TRBJ1-2, with D possibly TRBD1 on 5 matching bases. V gave up 3 bases and J gave up 2 bases, with 8 bases separating them. The germline V gene has CDR1 SGHNT and CDR2 YYREEE (reference sequence). The CDR3 runs 13 residues. The CDR3 sequence: CASSSGGNYGYTF. CDR3 nucleotide sequence: TGTGCCAGCAGCTCCGGGGGAAACTATGGCTACACCTTC.

This clone was detected a few times. The rearrangement links TRBV19 to TRBJ1-5; unclear D gene. V was cut by 3 bases and J by 4 bases, with 19 bases left in between. Germline CDR1 is LNHDA and CDR2 is SQIVND (reference sequence). The CDR3 consists of 17 residues. Written as DNA, the CDR3 is TGTGCCAGTAGTATGACCGGGGTTGGAGCTCAAAATCAGCCCCAGCATTTT. As protein: CASSMTGVGAQNQPQHF.

The chain links TRBV30 to TRBJ1-2; possible D gene TRBD1, 6 bases. Germline CDR1 is GTSNPN and CDR2 is SVGIG (reference sequence). The CDR3 is 14 amino acids. Trimming pared 2 bases from V and 8 bases from J, leaving 18 bases between. The CDR3 loop reads CAWSRQVGVVGYTF. The CDR3 DNA reads as TGTGCCTGGAGTAGACAGGTTGGGGTTGTCGGCTACACCTTC.

This clone came up once. The DNA of the CDR3 is TGCGCCAGCAGCCCAGGGGCAACTAATGAAAAACTGTTTTTT. It codes for CASSPGATNEKLFF. The V and J genes are TRBV5-1 and TRBJ1-4; weak D call: TRBD1 (6 bases). The CDR3 is 14 amino acids. V lost 4 bases and J lost 0, with 7 bases in between. The germline V gene has CDR1 SGHRS and CDR2 YFSETQ.

The chain has TRBV4-2 and TRBJ2-2; the match to TRBD2 covers 8 bases. Germline loops: CDR1 LGHNA, CDR2 YNFKEQ. J was trimmed by 3 bases and V by 0 bases; bases with no gene match: 3. This CDR3 contains 16 residues. CDR3 amino acids: CASSQDGGRYTGELFF. In DNA form, the CDR3 reads TGTGCCAGCAGCCAAGATGGCGGGAGGTACACCGGGGAGCTGTTTTTT.

The rearrangement uses TRBV28 and TRBJ1-1, with D possibly matching TRBD1 (5 bases). Trimming pared 6 bases from V and 10 bases from J, leaving 18 bases between. Per the germline V gene, CDR1 is MDHEN and CDR2 is SYDVKM. The length of the CDR3 is 13 residues. The DNA for the CDR3 is TGTGCCAGCAGGACCCGACCCCGGGGGATAGCTTTCTTT. This encodes CASRTRPRGIAFF.

The gene calls are TRBV27 and TRBJ2-5, with D perhaps matching TRBD1 (6 bases). Per the germline V gene, CDR1 is MNHEY and CDR2 is SMNVEV (reference sequence). With 6 bases removed from V and 1 base from J, the gap between germline ends came to 12 bases. This CDR3 contains 14 residues. Here the CDR3 reads CASRLTGSQETQYF. The DNA of the CDR3 is TGTGCCAGCAGATTAACAGGGTCCCAAGAGACCCAGTACTTC.

In this sample, this clone turned up a few times. V and J are TRBV5-1 and TRBJ2-4; a weak D match, TRBD1 (8 bases). This CDR3 is 14 amino acids long. Trimming removed 2 bases from V and 7 bases from J, with 13 bases in between. Looked up from germline, CDR1 is SGHRS and CDR2 is YFSETQ. The CDR3 region has the DNA TGCGCCAGCAGCTTTACAGGGGGGGAGAACATTCAGTACTTC. This codes for CASSFTGGENIQYF.

This sequence joins TRBV4-3 and TRBJ1-1; possibly TRBD1 for D (6 bases). Germline lookup yields CDR1 LGHNA and CDR2 YSLEER. The CDR3 is 15 amino acids. With 0 bases removed from V and 6 bases from J, the gap between germline ends came to 14 bases. The CDR3 DNA is TGCGCCAGCAGCCAAGATCTGGGGGCAGGGGCTGAAGCTTTCTTT. Translation gives CASSQDLGAGAEAFF.

The rearrangement joins TRBV21-1 to TRBJ2-7; the table's D call TRBD1 went unverified against the DNA. TRBV21-1 is given as a pseudogene. This CDR3 has 15 residues. In nucleotides, the CDR3 is TGTGCCAGCAGCAAAGTACAAGGGGGTTGCTACGAGCAGTACTTC. Amino acids: CASSKVQGGCYEQYF.

The chain employs TRBV18 and TRBJ1-2; no clear D gene. CDR3 size: 13 residues. Trimming removed 2 bases from V and 4 bases from J, with 8 bases in between. Germline lookup yields CDR1 KGHSH and CDR2 LQKENI. Here the CDR3 DNA reads TGTGCCAGCTCACCAGGGGAGTCCTATGGCTACACCTTC. This sequence encodes CASSPGESYGYTF.